One and the same sample provided the 32 T cell receptor beta chains below, sequenced in a study of cytomegalovirus exposure and HLA in healthy donors. PCR was performed using 60 Vbeta and 13 Jbeta primers. Data came from immunoSEQ multiplex PCR; TCRdb stores just in-frame clones and leaves some out. The sample carries some 200,000 clones, 77% recorded once. The specimen sequenced was PBMCs. The receptor source for this set is a female donor in good health and CMV-seronegative.

The V call is TRBV27, the J call TRBJ2-5; 15 bases map to TRBD2. Trimming removed 6 bases from V and 2 bases from J; junction bases left unmatched: 13. Germline CDR1 and CDR2: MNHEY and SMNVEV (reference sequence). The CDR3 spans 19 residues. CDR3 sequence: CASSHHGLAGGPGQETQYF. The CDR3 DNA sequence: TGTGCCAGCAGCCACCACGGACTAGCGGGGGGGCCGGGTCAAGAGACCCAGTACTTC.

The rearrangement links TRBV6-4 to TRBJ2-1, with unresolved D. V dropped 0 bases and J dropped 7 bases, with 7 bases sitting between them. The CDR3 consists of 13 residues. Germline V gene data show CDR1 as MRHNA and CDR2 as SNTAGT. The CDR3 bases are TGTGCCAGCAGTGACTCAATCCTAAATGAGCAGTTCTTC. Translated, it gives CASSDSILNEQFF.

The rearrangement joins TRBV19 to TRBJ2-3; D remains ambiguous. The V end lost 7 bases, the J end lost 2 bases, and 19 bases lay between the germline ends. This CDR3 contains 16 residues. Germline lookup yields CDR1 LNHDA and CDR2 SQIVND (reference sequence). As DNA, the CDR3 is TGTGCCAGTAAAATCTCCTCGACTCGATACACAGATACGCAGTATTTT. Protein product: CASKISSTRYTDTQYF.

This chain uses TRBV7-9 with TRBJ2-7; the match to TRBD1 covers 9 bases. Per the germline V gene, CDR1 is SEHNR and CDR2 is FQNEAQ (reference sequence). With 3 bases clipped from V and 3 bases from J, the junction kept 3 bases outside the gene matches. The CDR3 consists of 14 residues. The CDR3 sequence is CASSFDRGDYEQYF. DNA for the CDR3: TGTGCCAGCAGCTTTGACAGGGGGGACTACGAGCAGTACTTC.

This chain uses TRBV7-9 with TRBJ2-5; TRBD2 might be the D (7 bases). TRBJ2-7 explains the end of the DNA better; the J call may be wrong. CDR1 is SEHNR and CDR2 is FQNEAQ in the germline V gene (reference sequence). The CDR3 runs to 15 residues. The CDR3 sequence is CASSLGGGEIYEQYF. CDR3 in DNA: TGTGCCAGCAGCCTGGGAGGGGGGGAAATCTACGAGCAGTACTTC.

The CDR3 DNA follows: TGTGCCAGCAGCTTACTGAGCATGAACACTGAAGCTTTCTTT. Translated, it gives CASSLLSMNTEAFF. The chain couples TRBV11-2 to TRBJ1-1; no clear D gene. CDR3 length: 14 amino acids. Trimming took off 2 bases at V and 0 bases at J, with 7 bases between the two ends. The germline CDR1 and CDR2 sequences are SGHAT and FQNNGV.

V gene TRBV6-6 combines with J gene TRBJ2-2; TRBD2 agrees at 8 bases. Trimming removed 0 bases from V and 6 bases from J; junction bases left unmatched: 6. The germline V gene has CDR1 MNHNY and CDR2 SVGAGI (reference sequence). The CDR3 sequence is 16 residues long. The CDR3 sequence is CASSYSGLGSPGELFF. Written as DNA, the CDR3 is TGTGCCAGCAGTTACTCGGGACTAGGGTCGCCCGGGGAGCTGTTTTTT.

This clone came up once. The chain combines TRBV7-2 with TRBJ1-1, with TRBD1 matching over 7 bases. Germline V gene data show CDR1 as SGHTA and CDR2 as FQGNSA. The CDR3 runs 17 residues. Trimming cost V 5 bases and J 1 base; bases outside gene matches: 13. The CDR3 region has the DNA TGTGCCAGCAGCGTACGTCCGGGACAGCAACCGAACACTGAAGCTTTCTTT. Residues: CASSVRPGQQPNTEAFF. The full variable domain, its missing parts supplied by reference TRBV7-2 and TRBJ1-1, is GAGVSQSPSNKVTEKGKDVELRCDPISGHTALYWYRQSLGQGLEFLIYFQGNSAPDKSGLPSDRFSAERTGGSVSTLTIQRTQQEDSAVYLCASSVRPGQQPNTEAFFGQGTRLTVV.

This clone showed up just once. The chain employs TRBV28 and TRBJ1-3; 8 bases fit TRBD1. The J segment lost 4 bases and the V segment lost 8 bases, leaving 22 bases of the junction unmatched. Germline assignment: CDR1 MDHEN and CDR2 SYDVKM. There are 19 residues in the CDR3. CDR3 DNA: TGTGCCAGCGGTATCCACCCCGGGACAGGTCTCTATCCCGGAAACACCATATATTTT. Translating it yields CASGIHPGTGLYPGNTIYF.

This clone occurred once. The V and J genes are TRBV27 and TRBJ2-5, with 10 bases fitting TRBD2. The tail of the sequence fits TRBJ2-7 better, so the J call may be wrong. CDR3 length: 14 residues. Germline CDR1 MNHEY, CDR2 SMNVEV (reference sequence). Here the CDR3 reads CASSFASGRGEQYF. The CDR3 DNA reads TGTGCCAGCAGTTTTGCCAGCGGGAGGGGCGAGCAGTACTTC.

The CDR3: CASSLSSYEQYF. DNA of the CDR3: TGTGCCAGCAGCCTAAGCTCCTACGAGCAGTACTTC. V usage is TRBV2 and J usage is TRBJ2-7; no definite D call. The CDR3 spans 12 residues. V lost 6 bases and J lost 0, with 6 bases in between. Germline CDR1 SNHLY, CDR2 FYNNEI.

The genes are TRBV4-1 and TRBJ1-1, with 7 bases that match TRBD1. Germline V lookup: CDR1 MGHRA, CDR2 YSYEKL. The CDR3 loop spans 22 amino acids. The ends lost 0 bases at V and 0 bases at J; junction bases unmatched: 22. CDR3 nucleotide sequence: TGCGCCAGCAGCCAAGATTTTTCCTCGGGATCCGGGACAGATTATTTGAACACTGAAGCTTTCTTT. This gives the protein CASSQDFSSGSGTDYLNTEAFF.

This chain connects TRBV4-2 to TRBJ2-7, with a tentative D call TRBD2 (6 bases). CDR1 and CDR2 (germline): LGHNA, YNFKEQ. This CDR3 comprises 14 residues. Trimming took 1 base from V and 5 from J, leaving 12 bases between them. This CDR3 reads CASSQVTGDDEQYF. The CDR3 nucleotides read TGTGCCAGCAGCCAAGTAACGGGGGACGACGAGCAGTACTTC.

The chain joins TRBV27 to TRBJ2-2, with D possibly being TRBD1 (5 bases). Trimming shortened V by 3 bases and J by 4 bases, and 6 bases separated the two germline ends. The CDR3 sequence is 13 residues long. CDR1 MNHEY and CDR2 SMNVEV come from the germline V gene (reference sequence). The CDR3 loop reads CASSFDSTGELFF. The CDR3 nucleotides read TGTGCCAGCAGTTTCGACAGCACCGGGGAGCTGTTTTTT.

The chain couples TRBV18 to TRBJ2-3, with a tentative D call TRBD2 (5 bases). V was pared by 6 bases and J by 3 bases, with 13 bases between. This CDR3 has 14 residues. Germline values: CDR1 KGHSH, CDR2 LQKENI. Here the CDR3 DNA reads TGTGCCAGCTCCCCGGACTGGGTAACAGATACGCAGTATTTT. Translation gives CASSPDWVTDTQYF.

This sequence joins TRBV2 and TRBJ2-3; possible D gene TRBD2, 6 bases. The CDR3 length is 16 residues. The germline gives CDR1 SNHLY, CDR2 FYNNEI. Trimming cost V 6 bases and J 1 base, with 17 bases left between them. The DNA of the CDR3 is TGTGCCAGCAGCGCCGCTCGGGGGACGGGCACAGATACGCAGTATTTT. Translated: CASSAARGTGTDTQYF.

V is TRBV29-1 and J is TRBJ2-1; D perhaps matches TRBD2 (6 bases). The germline V gene has CDR1 SQVTM and CDR2 ANQGSEA. Between the trimmed V and J ends, which lost 6 bases and 9 bases, there was a span of 9 bases. This CDR3 spans 10 amino acids. CDR3 residues: CSVGGGEQFF. CDR3 bases: TGCAGCGTGGGGGGAGGTGAGCAGTTCTTC.

V and J are TRBV10-1 and TRBJ2-1; TRBD2 aligns across 10 bases. CDR3 length: 16 residues. V dropped 1 base and J dropped 7; count of bases not matched to a gene: 7. Germline CDR1 is WNHNN and CDR2 is SYGVQD (reference sequence). CDR3 in amino acids: CASSEFGLAGVNEQFF. CDR3 in DNA: TGCGCCAGCAGTGAGTTCGGGCTAGCGGGAGTAAATGAGCAGTTCTTC.

This sequence joins TRBV28 and TRBJ2-2, with 7 bases matching TRBD2. Trimming removed 8 bases from V and 8 bases from J; junction bases left unmatched: 11. The CDR3 length is 14 residues. Per the germline V gene, CDR1 is MDHEN and CDR2 is SYDVKM. CDR3: CASGGGTQTGELFF. The CDR3 DNA sequence: TGTGCCAGCGGGGGGGGAACCCAAACTGGGGAGCTGTTTTTT.

V gene TRBV2 combines with J gene TRBJ2-7; no firm D call. CDR1 SNHLY and CDR2 FYNNEI come from the germline V gene. V was pared by 4 bases and J by 0 bases, with 7 bases between. The CDR3 has 13 residues. CDR3 in amino acids: CASSVQISYEQYF. For the CDR3, the DNA is TGTGCCAGCAGTGTTCAGATCTCCTACGAGCAGTACTTC.

A few counts support this clone. This rearrangement joins TRBV4-1 to TRBJ2-1; tentative D call: TRBD1 (6 bases). Per the germline V gene, CDR1 is MGHRA and CDR2 is YSYEKL. The CDR3 extends over 13 amino acids. The V gene lost 5 bases and the J gene lost 8 bases, with 13 bases spanning the gap. CDR3 sequence: CASSFRQDDEQFF. CDR3 DNA sequence: TGCGCCAGCAGCTTCCGACAGGATGATGAGCAGTTCTTC.

The chain combines TRBV6-6 with TRBJ2-7, with no clear D. In germline, CDR1 is MNHNY, CDR2 SVGAGI (reference sequence). This CDR3 has 14 residues. Trimming left V 2 bases short and J 2 bases short, with 10 bases between. CDR3: CASSYRGSTYEQYF. CDR3 in DNA: TGTGCCAGCAGTTACCGAGGCAGCACCTACGAGCAGTACTTC.

This clone is a singleton in its sample. The CDR3 DNA is TGTGCCAGCTCACGCCCCGGGACTAGCGGGGGCAATGAGCAGTTCTTC. Amino acid sequence: CASSRPGTSGGNEQFF. The V and J genes are TRBV18 and TRBJ2-1; 14 nucleotides agree with TRBD2. J gave up 6 bases and V 4 bases, and 5 bases lay outside the gene matches. CDR3 length equals 16 residues. CDR1 is KGHSH, CDR2 LQKENI, per germline.

This clone came up a few times. J is TRBJ1-1 and V is TRBV27; D call uncertain. Germline loops: CDR1 MNHEY, CDR2 SMNVEV (reference sequence). The CDR3 is 14 residues long. The germline V and J ends were trimmed by 3 bases and 1 base, with 9 bases remaining between them. Written as DNA, the CDR3 is TGTGCCAGCAGTTTCGGGTATGGGAACACTGAAGCTTTCTTT. Translation gives CASSFGYGNTEAFF.

The chain links TRBV30 to TRBJ1-4; D is unresolved. This CDR3 is built from 12 residues. Trimming stripped 7 bases from V and 4 bases from J, with 10 bases between. Germline CDR1 is GTSNPN and CDR2 is SVGIG (reference sequence). CDR3 sequence reads: CALTENNEKLFF. CDR3 coding DNA: TGTGCCTTAACAGAGAATAATGAAAAACTGTTTTTT.

CDR3 in amino acids: CASGTGNQPQHF. In DNA form, the CDR3 reads TGTGCCAGCGGAACAGGGAATCAGCCCCAGCATTTT. The chain carries TRBV9 and TRBJ1-5; TRBD1 is a possible D gene (6 bases). Per germline, CDR1 SGDLS and CDR2 YYNGEE. With 7 bases removed from V and 4 bases from J, the gap between germline ends came to 9 bases. The CDR3 extends over 12 amino acids.

This rearrangement joins TRBV6-7 to TRBJ1-2, with 8 bases lining up with TRBD1. TRBV6-7 is flagged as an ORF with uncertain function. The CDR3 has 12 residues. V trimming: 4 bases; J trimming: 8 bases; junction bases outside the gene matches: 3. CDR3 amino acids: CASSLTGEGYTF. The CDR3 bases are TGTGCCAGCAGTTTGACAGGGGAAGGCTACACCTTC.

This chain uses TRBV2 with TRBJ2-1; 8 bases align to TRBD2. V lost 5 bases to trimming and J lost 1 base; unmatched junction nucleotides: 10. From germline, CDR1 is SNHLY and CDR2 FYNNEI. This CDR3 spans 17 amino acids. CDR3 sequence: CASSRTSPIISYNEQFF. CDR3 nucleotide sequence: TGTGCCAGCAGTAGGACTAGCCCGATCATATCCTACAATGAGCAGTTCTTC.

The chain couples TRBV7-3 to TRBJ2-7, with D possibly being TRBD1 (5 bases). CDR3 size: 13 residues. Between the trimmed V and J ends, which lost 5 bases and 3 bases, there was a span of 11 bases. The germline gives CDR1 SGHTA, CDR2 FQGTGA. CDR3 loop: CASSPRVNYEQYF. The CDR3 DNA sequence: TGTGCCAGCAGCCCCAGGGTAAACTACGAGCAGTACTTC. Together with reference TRBV7-3 and TRBJ2-7, the CDR3 gives the full variable domain: GAGVSQTPSNKVTEKGKYVELRCDPISGHTALYWYRQSLGQGPEFLIYFQGTGAADDSGLPNDRFFAVRPEGSVSTLKIQRTERGDSAVYLCASSPRVNYEQYFGPGTRLTVT.

V gene TRBV5-4 combines with J gene TRBJ2-7; the match to TRBD2 covers 11 bases. The CDR3 sequence is 17 residues long. The trim removed 5 bases at V and 0 bases at J, leaving 10 bases unmatched. Germline loops: CDR1 SGHNT, CDR2 YYREEE (reference sequence). CDR3 in DNA: TGTGCCAGCAGTCCCGGGACTAGCGGTACTAGCTCCTACGAGCAGTACTTC. Residues: CASSPGTSGTSSYEQYF.

This chain uses TRBV5-8 with TRBJ2-7, with 10 bases that match TRBD2. The germline CDR1 and CDR2 sequences are SGHTS and YDEGEE. The CDR3 contains 15 residues. Trimming cost V 0 bases and J 5 bases; bases outside gene matches: 5. CDR3 loop: CASSLGTLAGDEQYF. For the CDR3, the DNA is TGTGCCAGCAGCTTGGGTACGCTAGCGGGGGACGAGCAGTACTTC.

The rearrangement links TRBV5-1 to TRBJ1-6, with TRBD1 as a possible D gene (6 bases). The CDR3 runs to 15 residues. Germline CDR1 reads SGHRS; CDR2 reads YFSETQ. With 0 bases removed from V and 9 bases from J, the gap between germline ends came to 13 bases. The CDR3 DNA reads as TGCGCCAGCAGCTTGGAGGGGGGGCACAGTTCACCCCTCCACTTT. As protein: CASSLEGGHSSPLHF. The full variable domain, completed using reference TRBV5-1 and TRBJ1-6, is KAGVTQTPRYLIKTRGQQVTLSCSPISGHRSVSWYQQTPGQGLQFLFEYFSETQRNKGNFPGRFSGRQFSNSRSEMNVSTLELGDSALYLCASSLEGGHSSPLHFGNGTRLTVT.